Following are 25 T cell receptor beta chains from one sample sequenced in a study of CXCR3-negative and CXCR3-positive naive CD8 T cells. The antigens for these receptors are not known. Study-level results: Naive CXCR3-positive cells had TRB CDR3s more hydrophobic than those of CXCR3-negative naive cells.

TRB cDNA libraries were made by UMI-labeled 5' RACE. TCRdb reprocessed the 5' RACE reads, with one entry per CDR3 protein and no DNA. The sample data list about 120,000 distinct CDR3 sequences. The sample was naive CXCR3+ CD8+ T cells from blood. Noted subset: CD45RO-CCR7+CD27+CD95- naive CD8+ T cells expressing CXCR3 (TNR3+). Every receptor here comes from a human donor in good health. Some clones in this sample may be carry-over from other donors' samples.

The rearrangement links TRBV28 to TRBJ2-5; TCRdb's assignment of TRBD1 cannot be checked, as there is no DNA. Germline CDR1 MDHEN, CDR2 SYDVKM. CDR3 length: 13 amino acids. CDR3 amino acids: CASSLMGLETQYF.

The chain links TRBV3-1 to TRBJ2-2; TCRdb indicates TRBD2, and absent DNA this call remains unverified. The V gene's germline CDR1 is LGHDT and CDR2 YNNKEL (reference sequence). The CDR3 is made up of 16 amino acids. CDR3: CASSQVRGVNTGELFF.

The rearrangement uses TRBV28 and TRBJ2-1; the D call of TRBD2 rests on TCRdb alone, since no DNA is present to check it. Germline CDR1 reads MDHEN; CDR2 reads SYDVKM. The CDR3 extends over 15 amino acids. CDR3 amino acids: CASSHSRGGYNEQFF.

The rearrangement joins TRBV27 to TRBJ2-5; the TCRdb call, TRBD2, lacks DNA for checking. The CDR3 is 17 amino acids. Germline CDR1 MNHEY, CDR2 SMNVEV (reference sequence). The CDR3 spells CASSPLGVLGKKETQYF.

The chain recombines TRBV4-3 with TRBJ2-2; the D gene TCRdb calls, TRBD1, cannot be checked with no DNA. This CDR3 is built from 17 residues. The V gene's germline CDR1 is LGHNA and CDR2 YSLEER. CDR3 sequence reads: CASSQDLDRGNTGELFF.

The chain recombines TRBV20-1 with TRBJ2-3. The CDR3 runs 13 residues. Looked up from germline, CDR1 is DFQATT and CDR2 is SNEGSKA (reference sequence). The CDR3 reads CSARSASTDTQYF.

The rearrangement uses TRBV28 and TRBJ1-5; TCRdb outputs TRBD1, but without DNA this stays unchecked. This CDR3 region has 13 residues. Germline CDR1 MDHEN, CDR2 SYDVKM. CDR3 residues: CASSLGVSTYQHF. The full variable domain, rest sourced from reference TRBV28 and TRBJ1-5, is DVKVTQSSRYLVKRTGEKVFLECVQDMDHENMFWYRQDPGLGLRLIYFSYDVKMKEKGDIPEGYSVSREKKERFSLILESASTNQTSMYLCASSLGVSTYQHFGDGTRLSIL.

The CDR3 is CASSYSYGERGQPQHF. The J gene is TRBJ1-5, the V gene TRBV6-5; TCRdb calls TRBD1, which cannot be checked without DNA. CDR1 is MNHEY, CDR2 SVGAGI, per germline. The CDR3 is 16 residues long.

This CDR3 reads CSVADQETQYF. This chain links TRBV29-1 with TRBJ2-5. The CDR3 has 11 amino acids. CDR1 is SQVTM and CDR2 is ANQGSEA in the germline V gene.

The CDR3 spells CAISPFLADPTDTQYF. The gene calls are TRBV10-3 and TRBJ2-3; the D gene TCRdb calls, TRBD2, cannot be checked with no DNA. Germline loops: CDR1 ENHRY, CDR2 SYGVKD. The CDR3 length is 16 residues.

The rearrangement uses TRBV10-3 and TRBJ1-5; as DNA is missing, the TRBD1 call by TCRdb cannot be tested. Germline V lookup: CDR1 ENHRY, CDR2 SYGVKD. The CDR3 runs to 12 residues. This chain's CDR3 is CAISEGALPQHF.

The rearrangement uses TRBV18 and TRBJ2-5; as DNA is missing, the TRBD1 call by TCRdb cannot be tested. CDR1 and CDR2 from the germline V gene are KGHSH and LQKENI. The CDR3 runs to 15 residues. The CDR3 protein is CASSERDSFYETQYF. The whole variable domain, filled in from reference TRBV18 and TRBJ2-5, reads NAGVMQNPRHLVRRRGQEARLRCSPMKGHSHVYWYRQLPEEGLKFMVYLQKENIIDESGMPKERFSAEFPKEGPSILRIQQVVRGDSAAYFCASSERDSFYETQYFGPGTRLLVL.

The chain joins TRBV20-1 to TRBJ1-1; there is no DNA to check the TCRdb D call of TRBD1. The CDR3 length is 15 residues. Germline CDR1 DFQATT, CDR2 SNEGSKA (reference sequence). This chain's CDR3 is CSAPYNRELRTEAFF.

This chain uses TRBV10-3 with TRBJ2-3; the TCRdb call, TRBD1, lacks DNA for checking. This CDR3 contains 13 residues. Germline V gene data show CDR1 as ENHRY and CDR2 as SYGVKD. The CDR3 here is CAITGHSTDTQYF.

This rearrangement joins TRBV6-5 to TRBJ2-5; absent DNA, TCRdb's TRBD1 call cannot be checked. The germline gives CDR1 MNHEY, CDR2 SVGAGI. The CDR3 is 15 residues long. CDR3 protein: CASSRQGRNQETQYF.

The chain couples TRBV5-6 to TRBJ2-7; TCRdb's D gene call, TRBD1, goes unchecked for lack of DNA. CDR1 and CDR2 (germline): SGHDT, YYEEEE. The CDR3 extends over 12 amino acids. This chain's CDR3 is CASSSGGVEQYF.

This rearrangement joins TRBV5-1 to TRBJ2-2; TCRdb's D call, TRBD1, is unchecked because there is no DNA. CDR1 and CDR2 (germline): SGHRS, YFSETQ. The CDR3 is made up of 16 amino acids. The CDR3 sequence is CASSFQQVFFTGELFF.

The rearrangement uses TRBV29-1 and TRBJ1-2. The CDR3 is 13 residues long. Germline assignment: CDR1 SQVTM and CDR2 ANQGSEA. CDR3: CSVVTVPNYGYTF.

The CDR3 sequence: CASSGSQDGYTF. V gene TRBV2 combines with J gene TRBJ1-2. Germline CDR1 and CDR2: SNHLY and FYNNEI. This CDR3 region has 12 residues. Filled out from reference TRBV2 and TRBJ1-2, the complete variable domain reads EPEVTQTPSHQVTQMGQEVILRCVPISNHLYFYWYRQILGQKVEFLVSFYNNEISEKSEIFDDQFSVERPDGSNFTLKIRSTKLEDSAMYFCASSGSQDGYTFGSGTRLTVV.

CDR3 residues: CASSQEITGDEQYF. The chain has TRBV4-2 and TRBJ2-7; TCRdb reports TRBD1, a call that lacks DNA to check it against. Germline V lookup: CDR1 LGHNA, CDR2 YNFKEQ. This CDR3 comprises 14 residues.

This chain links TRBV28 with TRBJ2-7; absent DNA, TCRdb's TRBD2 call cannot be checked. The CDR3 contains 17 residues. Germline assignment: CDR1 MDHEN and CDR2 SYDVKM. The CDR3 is CASSLFRLAVMGYEQYF.

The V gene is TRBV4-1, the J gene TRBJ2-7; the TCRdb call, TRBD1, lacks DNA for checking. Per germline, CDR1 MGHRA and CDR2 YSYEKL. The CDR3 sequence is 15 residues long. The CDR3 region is CASSQEAGVFYEQYF.

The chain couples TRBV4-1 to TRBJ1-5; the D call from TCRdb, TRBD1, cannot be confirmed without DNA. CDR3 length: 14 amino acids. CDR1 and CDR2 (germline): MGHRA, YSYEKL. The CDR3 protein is CASSQDGPGPPPHF.

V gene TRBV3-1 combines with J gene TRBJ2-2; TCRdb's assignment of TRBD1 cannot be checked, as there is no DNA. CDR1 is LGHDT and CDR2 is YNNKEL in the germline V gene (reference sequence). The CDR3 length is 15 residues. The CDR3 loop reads CASNKGDSNTGELFF. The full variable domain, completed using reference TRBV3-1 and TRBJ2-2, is DTAVSQTPKYLVTQMGNDKSIKCEQNLGHDTMYWYKQDSKKFLKIMFSYNNKELIINETVPNRFSPKSPDKAHLNLHINSLELGDSAVYFCASNKGDSNTGELFFGEGSRLTVL.

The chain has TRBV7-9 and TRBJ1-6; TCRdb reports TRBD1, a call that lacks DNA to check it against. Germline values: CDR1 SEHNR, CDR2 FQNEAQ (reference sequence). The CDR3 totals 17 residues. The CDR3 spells CASIPGGAGHNNSPLHF.